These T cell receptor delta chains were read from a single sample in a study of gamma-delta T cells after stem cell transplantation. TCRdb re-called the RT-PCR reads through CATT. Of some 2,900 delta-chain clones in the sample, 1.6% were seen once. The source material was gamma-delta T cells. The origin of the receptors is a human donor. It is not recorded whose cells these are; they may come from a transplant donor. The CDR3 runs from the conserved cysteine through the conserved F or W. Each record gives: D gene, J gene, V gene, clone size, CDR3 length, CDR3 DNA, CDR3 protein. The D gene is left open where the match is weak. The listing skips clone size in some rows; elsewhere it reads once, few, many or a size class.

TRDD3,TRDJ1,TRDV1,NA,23,TGTGCTCTTGGGGAACGAGGCTCGCCCTTCGATTTCTACTGGGGGATCACGCGGGGTAAACTCATCTTT,CALGERGSPFDFYWGITRGKLIF
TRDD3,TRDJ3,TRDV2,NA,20,TGTGCCTGTGACGCAGCAGGGGATACCGAAAGCTCCTGGGACACCCGACAGATGTTTTTC,CACDAAGDTESSWDTRQMFF
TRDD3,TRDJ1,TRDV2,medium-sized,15,TGTGCCTGTGACGGACTGGGGACCCACACCGATAAACTCATCTTT,CACDGLGTHTDKLIF
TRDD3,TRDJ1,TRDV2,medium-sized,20,TGTGCCTGTGACACCGTGCTTAGGCTGGGGGATAGAGGGTACACCGATAAACTCATCTTT,CACDTVLRLGDRGYTDKLIF
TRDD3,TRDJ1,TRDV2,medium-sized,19,TGTGCCTGTGACAGGTTATCCCAGGGGGGATACGATGACACCGATAAACTCATCTTT,CACDRLSQGGYDDTDKLIF
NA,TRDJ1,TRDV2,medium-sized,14,TGTGCCTGTGACACCGTGGGGGGACAACGAAAACTCATCTTT,CACDTVGGQRKLIF
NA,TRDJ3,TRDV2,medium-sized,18,TGTGCCTGTGACACGGCCGGAGTGGGGACTTTAGACACCCGACAGATGTTTTTC,CACDTAGVGTLDTRQMFF
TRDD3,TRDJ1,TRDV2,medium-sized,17,TGTGCCTGTGACACCGTTAGTGGGGGATACGACACCGATAAACTCATCTTT,CACDTVSGGYDTDKLIF
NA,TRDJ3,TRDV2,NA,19,TGTGCCTGTGACAGCGTACTGGATGGAATCTCCTGGGATACCCGACAGATGTTTTTC,CACDSVLDGISWDTRQMFF
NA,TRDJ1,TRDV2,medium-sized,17,TGTGCCTGTGACACCGTAGGGGTCTTCTACGGAGCCGATAAACTCATCTTT,CACDTVGVFYGADKLIF
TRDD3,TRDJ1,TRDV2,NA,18,TGTGCCTGTGACACGGCGGCCCGGGTGGGGGACACCGGATCCAAACTCATCTTT,CACDTAARVGDTGSKLIF
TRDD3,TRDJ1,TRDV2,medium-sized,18,TGTGCCTGTGACCCCACCCCGGTGGGGGATACGCGACCCGATAAACTCATCTTT,CACDPTPVGDTRPDKLIF
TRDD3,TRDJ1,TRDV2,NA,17,TGTGCCTGTGACGACCTACTGGGGGATACGGGTAACGATAAACTCATCTTT,CACDDLLGDTGNDKLIF
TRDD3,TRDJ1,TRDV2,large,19,TGTGCCTGTGACCCGGTACTGGGGGATACGCCCAAATACACCGATAAACTCATCTTT,CACDPVLGDTPKYTDKLIF
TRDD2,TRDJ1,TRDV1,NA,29,TGTGCTCTTGGGGAACTAGTGGGGTTTATCAGCGGCCTTCCTAACTGGACCTGGGGACGGCGGATCTTCACCGATAAACTCATCTTT,CALGELVGFISGLPNWTWGRRIFTDKLIF
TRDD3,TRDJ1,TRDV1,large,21,TGTGCTCTTGGGGAACTAGTCCTCAGCTGGGGGATAAAGCTGTACACCGATAAACTCATCTTT,CALGELVLSWGIKLYTDKLIF